This T cell receptor (beta chain) originates from a study of blood T cells in healthy people across ages. Overall study results and limits: Diversity estimates from one million T cells were considered underestimates. More naive CD4+ cells and higher diversity marked long-lived donors relative to aged donors.

The use of a sample-barcoded 5' primer and a J-beta primer mix characterized a second PCR of about 6 to 11 cycles. A template-switch adaptor containing 12 random nucleotides labeled each cDNA molecule. One entry per CDR3 protein results from TCRdb running MiXCR on the 5' RACE reads. The sample has 1.5 million to 2 million distinct CDR3 sequences, roughly 27% seen once. This clonotype was picked up one time. Antigen: not known. Germline CDR1 reads LGHDT; CDR2 reads YNNKEL (reference sequence). V lost 1 base, J lost 6 bases, and 12 bases lay in between. The CDR3 covers 14 residues. The sequence was collected from a woman aged 25 to 39 in good health. The chain has TRBV3-1 and TRBJ1-1; D is perhaps TRBD1 (5 bases). Source material: blood. This CDR3 is CASSQALGRAEAFF. The CDR3 bases are TGTGCCAGCAGCCAAGCTCTGGGACGGGCTGAAGCTTTCTTT.